The 9 T cell receptor beta chains listed next were all sequenced from one sample in a study of persistence of HIV-infected CD4 T cells. Sequencing used immunoSEQ version 4 in survey mode. Profiling relied on immunoSEQ multiplex PCR, and the TCRdb table lists in-frame clones only, not all of them. The sample has tens of thousands of clones; 70% to 80% are singletons. Antigens of these TCRs are unknown. Stimulation used around 10 ug/mL lysate from CMV-infected fibroblasts. Memory cells lacking CD40L and CD69 with high CD45RO were sorted. The source material was CD4+ T cells sorted from PBMCs after roughly 19-hour stimulation, sampled from a patient who received antiretroviral therapy. All receptors derive from an adult man with HIV who was CMV-seropositive.

This clone was seen more than once but under ten times. The DNA is omitted, as the CDR3 cannot be located on it reliably, and the CDR3 follows TCRdb's listing. The chain links TRBV7-8 to TRBJ1-4. The CDR3 contains 14 residues when both ends are counted. The germline V gene encodes CDR1 SGHVS and CDR2 FQNEAQ. CDR3 loop: CASSSSAGMKKLFF.

This rearrangement joins TRBV5-1 to TRBJ2-1; TRBD2 might be the D (5 bases). Germline V gene sequence: CDR1 SGHRS, CDR2 YFSETQ. Trimming cost V 3 bases and J 3 bases, with 13 bases left between them. The CDR3 totals 15 residues. The CDR3 coding sequence is TGCGCCAGCAGCTCCCTACGGACTGGCTACAATGAGCAGTTCTTC. Its translation is CASSSLRTGYNEQFF.

This chain uses TRBV19 with TRBJ1-5, with D possibly TRBD1 on 6 matching bases. Trimming left V 7 bases short and J 4 bases short, with 20 bases between. Per the germline V gene, CDR1 is LNHDA and CDR2 is SQIVND (reference sequence). CDR3 size: 16 residues. CDR3 bases: TGTGCCAGTACCCCAAAGCCCAGGGGTAGAAATCAGCCCCAGCATTTT. This translates into CASTPKPRGRNQPQHF.

The V and J genes are TRBV6-2 or TRBV6-3 and TRBJ2-3; 7 bases agree with TRBD2. This CDR3 region has 14 residues. Trimming took 6 bases from V and 2 from J; bases not matched to a gene: 5. From germline, CDR1 is MNHEY and CDR2 SVGEGT. CDR3 coding DNA: TGTGCCAGCAGCGGGAGGCGGAACACAGATACGCAGTATTTT. The encoded protein is CASSGRRNTDTQYF.

V is TRBV19 and J is TRBJ1-1; TRBD1 matches at 7 bases. Per germline, CDR1 LNHDA and CDR2 SQIVND (reference sequence). J lost 2 bases, V lost 8 bases, and 17 bases had no gene match. This CDR3 has 17 residues. Here the CDR3 reads CASARGGTGQLNTEAFF. The CDR3 DNA sequence: TGTGCCAGTGCCCGAGGGGGCACGGGACAGCTCAACACTGAAGCTTTCTTT.

The rearrangement links TRBV7-8 to TRBJ2-7; TRBD2 is a possible D gene (6 bases). V was pared by 1 base and J by 4 bases, with 8 bases between. This CDR3 contains 13 residues. Germline V gives CDR1 SGHVS, CDR2 FQNEAQ. The CDR3 coding sequence is TGTGCCAGCAGCTTAGGGGCGGGATACGAGCAGTACTTC. Protein sequence: CASSLGAGYEQYF.

This chain connects TRBV4-3 to TRBJ2-1; no reliable D call. Germline lookup yields CDR1 LGHNA and CDR2 YSLEER. Trimming pared 1 base from V and 5 bases from J, leaving 9 bases between. CDR3 size: 14 residues. The CDR3 sequence: CASSQGTGHNEQFF. CDR3 DNA sequence: TGCGCCAGCAGCCAAGGCACGGGTCACAATGAGCAGTTCTTC.

The chain employs TRBV11-3 and TRBJ2-1; 11 bases align to TRBD1. V dropped 6 bases and J dropped 0; count of bases not matched to a gene: 10. Germline lookup yields CDR1 SGHNT and CDR2 YENEEA. The CDR3 runs to 18 residues. The DNA of the CDR3 is TGTGCCAGCAGGGGAGGACAGGGGGCGTTTGTCTCCTACAATGAGCAGTTCTTC. Amino acid sequence: CASRGGQGAFVSYNEQFF. Supplemented by reference TRBV11-3 and TRBJ2-1, the full variable domain reads EAGVVQSPRYKIIEKKQPVAFWCNPISGHNTLYWYLQNLGQGPELLIRYENEEAVDDSQLPKDRFSAERLKGVDSTLKIQPAELGDSAVYLCASRGGQGAFVSYNEQFFGPGTRLTVL.

The chain combines TRBV29-1 with TRBJ2-5; D gene uncertain. The CDR3 consists of 12 residues. Deletions cut 6 bases from V and 7 bases from J, with 15 bases between. CDR1 and CDR2 from the germline V gene are SQVTM and ANQGSEA. The CDR3 nucleotides read TGCAGCGTCGCGGTCGAAGTAGGGACCCAGTACTTC. Protein product: CSVAVEVGTQYF.